The 32 T cell receptor beta chains below all came from one sample that was sequenced in a study of circulating tumor DNA in untreated peripheral T-cell lymphoma. The method was immunoSEQ multiplex PCR; TCRdb's version includes in-frame clones alone and lacks a portion of them. The sample lists around 6,600 clones; about 62% were seen once. Sample: tumor tissue. These TCRs come from a human donor with peripheral T-cell lymphoma.

The J gene is TRBJ2-3, the V gene TRBV6-8; 8 nucleotides align to TRBD2. The CDR3 extends over 17 amino acids. Germline lookup yields CDR1 MNHGY and CDR2 SAAAGT. J lost 3 bases, V lost 6 bases, and 14 bases had no gene match. The CDR3 nucleotides read TGTGCCAGCAGAAGAGCGGGAGCGCCGATCGGGACAGATACGCAGTATTTT. Protein product: CASRRAGAPIGTDTQYF.

The chain joins TRBV7-6 to TRBJ2-1, with TRBD1 matching 10 bases. Germline values: CDR1 SGHVS, CDR2 FNYEAQ. The CDR3 is 19 residues long. Unmatched junction bases numbered 13, after V lost 5 bases and J lost 0 bases. CDR3 coding DNA: TGTGCCAGCAGCGCAGACAGGGGGCGAGGGCCAAGCTCCTACAATGAGCAGTTCTTC. Translating it yields CASSADRGRGPSSYNEQFF.

The rearrangement links TRBV7-5 to TRBJ2-1; the table's D call TRBD2 went unverified against the DNA. TRBV7-5 is described as a pseudogene. The CDR3 has 18 amino acids. The CDR3 DNA is TGTGCCAGCAGCCGAGCCCTCTTTGGTAGCGGGGTTTACAATGAGCAGTTCTTC. It specifies CASSRALFGSGVYNEQFF.

V usage is TRBV7-4 and J usage is TRBJ1-5; TRBD1 matches at 9 bases. The J segment lost 2 bases and the V segment lost 1 base, leaving 3 bases of the junction unmatched. The CDR3 contains 16 residues. The germline V gene has CDR1 SGHVT and CDR2 SQSDAQ. Written as DNA, the CDR3 is TGTGCCAGCAGCTTAGGAACAGGGGGCGGCAATCAGCCCCAGCATTTT. It is translated as CASSLGTGGGNQPQHF.

The chain is built from TRBV18 and TRBJ2-7, with 9 bases that match TRBD2. Germline V gene sequence: CDR1 KGHSH, CDR2 LQKENI. V shed 5 bases and J 5 bases; nucleotides not matched to a gene: 16. The CDR3 loop spans 17 amino acids. The CDR3 protein is CASSSASGDYRLDEQYF. Written as DNA, the CDR3 is TGTGCCAGCTCATCGGCTAGCGGGGACTACCGTCTCGACGAGCAGTACTTC.

The rearrangement links TRBV19 to TRBJ1-2, with D possibly matching TRBD1 (6 bases). The CDR3 sequence is 14 residues long. The V gene lost 5 bases and the J gene lost 4 bases, with 14 bases spanning the gap. Germline V gene lookup returns CDR1 LNHDA and CDR2 SQIVND (reference sequence). CDR3 DNA sequence: TGTGCCAGTAGTTCAGGACAGCCAACCTATGGCTACACCTTC. Residues: CASSSGQPTYGYTF.

The CDR3 loop is CATKGQTQMNTEAFF. DNA of the CDR3: TGTGCCACCAAAGGACAGACGCAGATGAACACTGAAGCTTTCTTT. The chain couples TRBV6-8 to TRBJ1-1; TRBD1 might be the D (6 bases). Trimming took off 10 bases at V and 0 bases at J, with 18 bases between the two ends. The CDR3 runs 15 residues. The germline gives CDR1 MNHGY, CDR2 SAAAGT.

V gene TRBV4-1 combines with J gene TRBJ1-5; D is ambiguous. The CDR3 is 15 residues long. From germline, CDR1 is MGHRA and CDR2 YSYEKL. V was trimmed by 2 bases and J by 1 base, leaving 9 bases between them. The CDR3 loop reads CASSQYRGSNQPQHF. CDR3 nucleotide sequence: TGCGCCAGCAGCCAATATCGGGGAAGCAATCAGCCCCAGCATTTT.

This chain links TRBV11-3 with TRBJ2-1; TRBD1 agrees at 12 bases. CDR1 is SGHNT and CDR2 is YENEEA in the germline V gene. Trimming removed 5 bases from V and 3 bases from J; junction bases left unmatched: 5. This CDR3 spans 16 amino acids. The CDR3 loop reads CASSTGTGGNYNEQFF. The DNA for the CDR3 is TGTGCCAGCAGCACCGGGACAGGGGGCAACTACAATGAGCAGTTCTTC.

The rearrangement uses TRBV19 and TRBJ2-1; D gene unclear. V was trimmed by 8 bases and J by 5 bases, leaving 10 bases between them. This CDR3 is 12 amino acids long. From germline, CDR1 is LNHDA and CDR2 SQIVND (reference sequence). For the CDR3, the DNA is TGTGCCAGTGCCTTCCGGGACAATGAGCAGTTCTTC. Its protein product is CASAFRDNEQFF.

This clone was observed a few times. This chain connects TRBV11-3 to TRBJ2-1; 8 nucleotides line up with TRBD2. CDR1 is SGHNT, CDR2 YENEEA, per germline. V shed 5 bases and J 5 bases; nucleotides not matched to a gene: 8. This CDR3 is 15 amino acids long. The CDR3 DNA is TGTGCCAGCAGCCACGGACTAGCAGCTAACAATGAGCAGTTCTTC. This gives the protein CASSHGLAANNEQFF. The full variable domain, its missing parts supplied by reference TRBV11-3 and TRBJ2-1, is EAGVVQSPRYKIIEKKQPVAFWCNPISGHNTLYWYLQNLGQGPELLIRYENEEAVDDSQLPKDRFSAERLKGVDSTLKIQPAELGDSAVYLCASSHGLAANNEQFFGPGTRLTVL.

By share, this clone ranks as medium-sized. The chain employs TRBV5-1 and TRBJ2-7, with TRBD1 matching over 8 bases. Germline loops: CDR1 SGHRS, CDR2 YFSETQ. The trim removed 4 bases at V and 7 bases at J, leaving 10 bases unmatched. The CDR3 totals 14 residues. This CDR3 reads CASSPVAGGREQYF. CDR3 DNA: TGCGCCAGCAGCCCAGTGGCAGGGGGCAGGGAGCAGTACTTC.

The chain combines TRBV6-8 with TRBJ1-2, with 9 bases that match TRBD1. The junction had 5 bases not matched to a gene; V was cut back by 4 bases and J by 5 bases. This CDR3 comprises 14 residues. Germline CDR1 is MNHGY and CDR2 is SAAAGT. Here the CDR3 DNA reads TGTGCCAGCAGTTTCGCGACAGGGGGTTATGGCTACACCTTC. Protein sequence: CASSFATGGYGYTF.

The V and J genes are TRBV14 and TRBJ1-2; no definite D call. The CDR3 runs to 14 residues. Trimming pared 0 bases from V and 9 bases from J, leaving 14 bases between. Germline V gene sequence: CDR1 SGHDN, CDR2 FVKESK. The CDR3 protein is CASSQDPVSRSYTF. The CDR3 DNA sequence: TGTGCCAGCAGCCAAGATCCAGTTTCGAGGAGCTACACCTTC.

This chain joins TRBV28 and TRBJ1-1; D call uncertain. Germline values: CDR1 MDHEN, CDR2 SYDVKM. CDR3 size: 12 residues. V shed 9 bases and J shed 7 bases, with 15 bases lying between them. CDR3 amino acids: CASSTRVGEAFF. CDR3 nucleotides: TGTGCCAGTTCAACCCGGGTCGGTGAAGCTTTCTTT.

The chain has TRBV28 and TRBJ2-1, with 8 nucleotides matching TRBD1. CDR3 length: 15 amino acids. The trim removed 8 bases at V and 1 base at J, leaving 7 bases unmatched. In germline, CDR1 is MDHEN, CDR2 SYDVKM. CDR3 loop: CASGTDRVSYNEQFF. CDR3 DNA: TGTGCCAGCGGAACGGACAGGGTGTCCTACAATGAGCAGTTCTTC.

This clone has only a few counts. This chain links TRBV11-3 with TRBJ2-7; D might be TRBD1 (6 bases). Trimming removed 1 base at V and 2 bases at J, with 9 bases between. This CDR3 is 14 amino acids long. Germline CDR1 reads SGHNT; CDR2 reads YENEEA. In DNA form, the CDR3 reads TGTGCCAGCAGCTTAGTTGGACAGACCTACGAGCAGTACTTC. This translates into CASSLVGQTYEQYF.

Only a few counts were recorded for this clone. J is TRBJ2-5 and V is TRBV29-1; D may be TRBD1 or TRBD2 (5 bases each). Germline CDR1 is SQVTM and CDR2 is ANQGSEA. This CDR3 contains 12 residues. V dropped 7 bases and J dropped 2 bases, with 11 bases sitting between them. The CDR3 sequence is CSAWGGQETQYF. The CDR3 DNA reads as TGCAGCGCTTGGGGCGGGCAAGAGACCCAGTACTTC.

V gene TRBV6-8 combines with J gene TRBJ1-2, with D possibly being TRBD1 (6 bases). The CDR3 runs to 12 residues. Germline V CDR1 and CDR2: MNHGY, SAAAGT. Trimming pared 2 bases from V and 7 bases from J, leaving 8 bases between. CDR3 bases: TGTGCCAGCAGTTACGAAGGGGGTGGCTACACCTTC. It translates to CASSYEGGGYTF.

The J gene is TRBJ2-3, the V gene TRBV29-1, with 10 bases identical to TRBD1. Unmatched junction bases numbered 13, after V lost 2 bases and J lost 8 bases. Germline values: CDR1 SQVTM, CDR2 ANQGSEA. CDR3 length: 16 amino acids. The CDR3 spells CSVERTDRGLRGTQYF. DNA of the CDR3: TGCAGCGTTGAAAGGACCGACAGGGGGCTGAGGGGTACGCAGTATTTT.

The gene calls are TRBV29-1 and TRBJ1-1, with TRBD1 identical over 7 bases. Germline assignment: CDR1 SQVTM and CDR2 ANQGSEA. Unmatched junction bases numbered 2, after V lost 6 bases and J lost 1 base. This CDR3 comprises 12 residues. CDR3 in DNA: TGCAGCGTAAGGACAGGGAACACTGAAGCTTTCTTT. This codes for CSVRTGNTEAFF.

V gene TRBV6-8 combines with J gene TRBJ2-7; 10 bases align to TRBD1. The germline gives CDR1 MNHGY, CDR2 SAAAGT. V lost 5 bases and J lost 7; bases outside the gene matches: 14. This CDR3 contains 16 residues. CDR3 residues: CASSDPSDRGLREQYF. The CDR3 DNA reads as TGTGCCAGCAGTGACCCCTCCGACAGGGGGCTTAGGGAGCAGTACTTC.

The rearrangement uses TRBV11-3 and TRBJ2-5, with D possibly TRBD2 on 5 matching bases. CDR1 and CDR2 from the germline V gene are SGHNT and YENEEA. V lost 1 base and J lost 6, with 12 bases in between. The CDR3 is 14 residues long. CDR3 bases: TGTGCCAGCAGCTTAGGAAGGGAGCTTAAGACCCAGTACTTC. Amino acid sequence: CASSLGRELKTQYF.

The chain couples TRBV18 to TRBJ1-1; 9 bases fit TRBD1. CDR1 is KGHSH, CDR2 LQKENI, per germline. This CDR3 has 15 residues. Unmatched junction bases numbered 6, after V lost 2 bases and J lost 5 bases. CDR3 region: CASSPAGTGRTEAFF. CDR3 nucleotides: TGTGCCAGCTCACCAGCCGGGACAGGGCGGACTGAAGCTTTCTTT. Based on the CDR3 plus reference TRBV18 and TRBJ1-1, the full variable domain is NAGVMQNPRHLVRRRGQEARLRCSPMKGHSHVYWYRQLPEEGLKFMVYLQKENIIDESGMPKERFSAEFPKEGPSILRIQQVVRGDSAAYFCASSPAGTGRTEAFFGQGTRLTVV.

J is TRBJ1-2 and V is TRBV19; a possible D gene is TRBD1 (6 bases). V was clipped by 5 bases and J by 4 bases, with 11 bases between them. There are 13 residues in the CDR3. Germline V gives CDR1 LNHDA, CDR2 SQIVND (reference sequence). The CDR3 bases are TGTGCCAGTAGTGATACAGGGTTCTATGGCTACACCTTC. Its translation is CASSDTGFYGYTF.

The chain uses TRBV2 and TRBJ1-1; D is uncertain. The CDR3 loop spans 15 amino acids. Germline lookup yields CDR1 SNHLY and CDR2 FYNNEI. V was clipped by 3 bases and J by 1 base, with 12 bases between them. The CDR3 nucleotides are TGTGCCAGCAGTGAGCGTCCGGGAAAGAACACTGAAGCTTTCTTT. This gives the protein CASSERPGKNTEAFF.

The chain has TRBV5-1 and TRBJ2-3, with TRBD2 matching over 10 bases. Germline lookup yields CDR1 SGHRS and CDR2 YFSETQ. The junction had 5 bases not matched to a gene; V was cut back by 3 bases and J by 1 base. The CDR3 extends over 16 amino acids. CDR3 protein: CASSSDGTSGTDTQYF. The DNA of the CDR3 is TGCGCCAGCAGCTCCGACGGGACTAGCGGCACAGATACGCAGTATTTT.

The chain is built from TRBV28 and TRBJ1-1, with D possibly TRBD1 on 6 matching bases. The CDR3 is 14 amino acids. The ends were cut back, 1 base at V and 5 bases at J, with 11 bases in the middle. Germline V gene sequence: CDR1 MDHEN, CDR2 SYDVKM. CDR3 in amino acids: CASSLSGGVTEAFF. CDR3 coding DNA: TGTGCCAGCAGTTTATCTGGGGGCGTAACTGAAGCTTTCTTT.

In DNA, the CDR3 is TGTGCCAGCTCACCTTTGCAGGGGTCGGAGACCCAGTACTTC. Its protein is CASSPLQGSETQYF. This chain uses TRBV18 with TRBJ2-5, with D possibly matching TRBD1 (6 bases). Between the trimmed V and J ends, which lost 3 bases and 5 bases, there was a span of 13 bases. The V gene's germline CDR1 is KGHSH and CDR2 LQKENI. The CDR3 runs 14 residues.

The chain uses TRBV11-3 and TRBJ1-2; TRBD1 matches at 10 bases. V dropped 2 bases and J dropped 8; count of bases not matched to a gene: 8. The CDR3 has 15 residues. The germline gives CDR1 SGHNT, CDR2 YENEEA. This chain's CDR3 is CASSLIGGTGEGYTF. For the CDR3, the DNA is TGTGCCAGCAGCTTAATTGGTGGGACAGGGGAAGGCTACACCTTC. The full variable domain, with the rest looked up from reference TRBV11-3 and TRBJ1-2, is EAGVVQSPRYKIIEKKQPVAFWCNPISGHNTLYWYLQNLGQGPELLIRYENEEAVDDSQLPKDRFSAERLKGVDSTLKIQPAELGDSAVYLCASSLIGGTGEGYTFGSGTRLTVV.

The chain is built from TRBV15 and TRBJ1-1; D gene uncertain. Trimming shortened V by 3 bases and J by 3 bases, and 11 bases separated the two germline ends. Germline CDR1 reads LNHNV; CDR2 reads YYDKDF (reference sequence). This CDR3 has 14 residues. The CDR3 loop is CATSRDGWDTEAFF. The CDR3 DNA follows: TGTGCCACCAGCAGGGACGGCTGGGACACTGAAGCTTTCTTT.

The CDR3, as DNA: TGTGCCAGCAGCCGGACAGGGGAAGGAACCTACGAGCAGTACTTC. This encodes CASSRTGEGTYEQYF. The chain recombines TRBV14 with TRBJ2-7, with 9 bases matching TRBD1. J lost 2 bases, V lost 4 bases, and 6 bases had no gene match. The CDR3 length is 15 residues. From germline, CDR1 is SGHDN and CDR2 FVKESK.